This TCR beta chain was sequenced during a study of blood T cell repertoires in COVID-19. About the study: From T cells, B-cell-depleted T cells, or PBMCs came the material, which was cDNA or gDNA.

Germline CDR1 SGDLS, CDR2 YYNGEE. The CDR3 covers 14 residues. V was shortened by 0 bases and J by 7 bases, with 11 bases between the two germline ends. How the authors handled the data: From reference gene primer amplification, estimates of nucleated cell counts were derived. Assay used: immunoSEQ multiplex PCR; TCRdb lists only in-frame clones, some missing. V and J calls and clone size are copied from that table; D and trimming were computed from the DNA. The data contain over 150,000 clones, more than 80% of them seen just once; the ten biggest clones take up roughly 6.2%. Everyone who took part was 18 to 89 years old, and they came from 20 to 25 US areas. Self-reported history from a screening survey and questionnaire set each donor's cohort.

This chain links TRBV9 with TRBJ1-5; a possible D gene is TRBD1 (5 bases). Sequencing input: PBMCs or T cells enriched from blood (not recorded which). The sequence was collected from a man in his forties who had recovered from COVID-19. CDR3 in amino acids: CASSVAPGGQPQHF. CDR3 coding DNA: TGTGCCAGCAGCGTAGCCCCCGGGGGGCAGCCCCAGCATTTT.